Below are 4 T cell receptor beta chains sequenced from a single sample in a study of T cell changes during pregnancy in multiple sclerosis. TCRdb's table, derived via immunoSEQ multiplex PCR, lists solely in-frame clones and lacks some. The sample includes some 80,000 clones, over 85% seen only once; the top ten take less than 0.15%. The starting material was CD4+ T cells from peripheral blood mononuclear cells, obtained after pregnancy. All receptors derive from a female donor with multiple sclerosis, enrolled in a pregnancy study.

The V gene is TRBV30, the J gene TRBJ2-6; D perhaps matches TRBD1 (6 bases). CDR1 and CDR2 (germline): GTSNPN, SVGIG (reference sequence). Trimming cost V 0 bases and J 2 bases, with 23 bases left between them. The CDR3 has 20 amino acids. The CDR3: CAWSVSLVWGLRTGANVLTF. CDR3 nucleotide sequence: TGTGCCTGGAGTGTAAGTTTGGTCTGGGGGCTGCGTACTGGGGCCAACGTCCTGACTTTC.

The genes are TRBV7-9 and TRBJ1-4, with D uncertain. Germline lookup yields CDR1 SEHNR and CDR2 FQNEAQ (reference sequence). The V end lost 3 bases, the J end lost 5 bases, and 10 bases lay between the germline ends. The CDR3 loop spans 14 amino acids. The CDR3 nucleotides read TGTGCCAGCAGCTTGTTTCAAGAGAATGAAAAACTGTTTTTT. Translating gives CASSLFQENEKLFF.

The J gene is TRBJ1-1, the V gene TRBV28; tentatively, D is TRBD1 (6 bases). CDR3 length equals 11 residues. Per the germline V gene, CDR1 is MDHEN and CDR2 is SYDVKM. V lost 7 bases to trimming and J lost 6 bases, with 9 bases between them. The DNA of the CDR3 is TGTGCCAGCACCGGACAGTCTGAAGCTTTCTTT. Encoded protein: CASTGQSEAFF.

The chain uses TRBV5-6 and TRBJ2-3; D is perhaps TRBD1 (6 bases). From germline, CDR1 is SGHDT and CDR2 YYEEEE. The ends were cut back, 0 bases at V and 1 base at J, with 15 bases in the middle. This CDR3 is 17 amino acids long. The CDR3 nucleotides read TGTGCCAGCAGCTTGGGGGGGCCGGGATCAGGCACAGATACGCAGTATTTT. Protein: CASSLGGPGSGTDTQYF.